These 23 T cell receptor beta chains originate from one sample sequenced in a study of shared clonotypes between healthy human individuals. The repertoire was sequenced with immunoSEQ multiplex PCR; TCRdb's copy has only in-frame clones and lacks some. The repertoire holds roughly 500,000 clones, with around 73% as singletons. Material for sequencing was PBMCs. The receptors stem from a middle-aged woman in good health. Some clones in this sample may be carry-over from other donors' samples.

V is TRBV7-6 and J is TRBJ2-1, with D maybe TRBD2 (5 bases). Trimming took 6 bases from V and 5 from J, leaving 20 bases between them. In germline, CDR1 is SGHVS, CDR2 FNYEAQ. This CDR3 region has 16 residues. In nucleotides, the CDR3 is TGTGCCAGCAGGGGGAGAGGGCCCCAATCCAACAATGAGCAGTTCTTC. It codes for CASRGRGPQSNNEQFF.

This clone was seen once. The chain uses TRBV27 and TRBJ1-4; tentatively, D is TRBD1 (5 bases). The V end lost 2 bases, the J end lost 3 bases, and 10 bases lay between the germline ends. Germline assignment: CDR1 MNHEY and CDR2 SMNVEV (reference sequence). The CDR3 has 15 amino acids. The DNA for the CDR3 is TGTGCCAGCAGTTTAGGCGGGGGAGCTAATGAAAAACTGTTTTTT. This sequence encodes CASSLGGGANEKLFF.

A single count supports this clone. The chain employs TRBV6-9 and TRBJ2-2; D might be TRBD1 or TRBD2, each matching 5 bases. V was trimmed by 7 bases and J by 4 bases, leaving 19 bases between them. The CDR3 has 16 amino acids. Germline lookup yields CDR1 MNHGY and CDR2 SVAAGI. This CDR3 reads CASIHPTGHGTGELFF. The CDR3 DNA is TGTGCCAGCATTCATCCGACGGGGCACGGCACCGGGGAGCTGTTTTTT.

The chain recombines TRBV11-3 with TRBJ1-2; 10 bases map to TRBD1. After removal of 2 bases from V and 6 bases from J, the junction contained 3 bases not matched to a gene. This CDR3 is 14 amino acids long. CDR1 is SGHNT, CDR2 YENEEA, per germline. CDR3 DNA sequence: TGTGCCAGCAGCTTAACCGGACAGGGGGATGGCTACACCTTC. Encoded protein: CASSLTGQGDGYTF. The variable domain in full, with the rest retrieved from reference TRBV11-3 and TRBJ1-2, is EAGVVQSPRYKIIEKKQPVAFWCNPISGHNTLYWYLQNLGQGPELLIRYENEEAVDDSQLPKDRFSAERLKGVDSTLKIQPAELGDSAVYLCASSLTGQGDGYTFGSGTRLTVV.

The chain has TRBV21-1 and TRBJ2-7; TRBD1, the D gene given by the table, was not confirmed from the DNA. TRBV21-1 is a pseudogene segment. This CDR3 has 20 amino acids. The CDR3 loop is CASSRTGDRSIAGRPYEQYF. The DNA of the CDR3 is TGTGCCAGCAGCAGAACCGGGGACAGGTCGATTGCGGGAAGGCCCTACGAGCAGTACTTC.

The CDR3 DNA reads as TGTGCCAGCAGTTACGGGCTGGAACAAGAGACCCAGTACTTC. This gives the protein CASSYGLEQETQYF. The rearrangement joins TRBV6-6 to TRBJ2-5; no reliable D call. CDR1 MNHNY and CDR2 SVGAGI come from the germline V gene (reference sequence). The V end lost 2 bases, the J end lost 2 bases, and 9 bases lay between the germline ends. This CDR3 contains 14 residues.

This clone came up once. CDR3 residues: CASSRDAAVNYGYTF. The DNA for the CDR3 is TGTGCCAGCAGCCGAGACGCGGCTGTTAACTATGGCTACACCTTC. This rearrangement joins TRBV9 to TRBJ1-2; D call uncertain. This CDR3 has 15 residues. Germline values: CDR1 SGDLS, CDR2 YYNGEE. The V and J ends lost 4 bases and 1 base respectively, with 14 bases between them.

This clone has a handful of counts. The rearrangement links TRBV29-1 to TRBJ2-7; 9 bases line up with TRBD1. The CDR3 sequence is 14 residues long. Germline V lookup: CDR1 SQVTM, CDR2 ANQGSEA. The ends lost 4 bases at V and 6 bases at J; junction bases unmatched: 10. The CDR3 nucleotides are TGCAGCGTTGCCGCCCGGGACAGGGAGGGCGAGCAGTACTTC. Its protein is CSVAARDREGEQYF.

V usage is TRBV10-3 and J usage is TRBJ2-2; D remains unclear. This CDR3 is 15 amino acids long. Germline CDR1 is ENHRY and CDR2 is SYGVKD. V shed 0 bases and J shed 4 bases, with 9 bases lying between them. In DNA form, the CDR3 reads TGTGCCATCAGTGAGTCCCGAGACCCCACCGGGGAGCTGTTTTTT. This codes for CAISESRDPTGELFF.

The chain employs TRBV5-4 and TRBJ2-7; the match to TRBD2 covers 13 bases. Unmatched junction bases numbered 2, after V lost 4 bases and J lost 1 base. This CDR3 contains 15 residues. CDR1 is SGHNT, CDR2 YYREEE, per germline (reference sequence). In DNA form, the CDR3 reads TGTGCCAGCAGCGCGGGACTAGCGGGATCCTACGAGCAGTACTTC. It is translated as CASSAGLAGSYEQYF.

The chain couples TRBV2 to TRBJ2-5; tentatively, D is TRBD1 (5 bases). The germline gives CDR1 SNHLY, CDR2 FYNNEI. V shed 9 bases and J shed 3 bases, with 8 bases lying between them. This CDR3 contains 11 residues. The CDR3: CARGLKETQYF. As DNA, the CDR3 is TGTGCCAGGGGGCTAAAAGAGACCCAGTACTTC. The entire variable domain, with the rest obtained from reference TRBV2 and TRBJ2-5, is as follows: EPEVTQTPSHQVTQMGQEVILRCVPISNHLYFYWYRQILGQKVEFLVSFYNNEISEKSEIFDDQFSVERPDGSNFTLKIRSTKLEDSAMYFCARGLKETQYFGPGTRLLVL.

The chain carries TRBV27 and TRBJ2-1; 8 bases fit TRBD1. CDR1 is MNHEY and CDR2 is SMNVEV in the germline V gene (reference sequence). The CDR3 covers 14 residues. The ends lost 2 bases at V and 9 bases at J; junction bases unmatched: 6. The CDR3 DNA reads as TGTGCCAGCAGTTTAATGTCTACAGGGGGTGAGCAGTTCTTC. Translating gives CASSLMSTGGEQFF.

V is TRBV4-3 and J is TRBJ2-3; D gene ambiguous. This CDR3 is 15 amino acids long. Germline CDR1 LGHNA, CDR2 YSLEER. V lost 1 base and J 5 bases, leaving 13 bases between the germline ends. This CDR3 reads CASSQGQALRDTQYF. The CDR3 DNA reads TGCGCCAGCAGCCAAGGACAAGCGCTCAGAGATACGCAGTATTTT.

CDR3 sequence: CAWSVPGAGNTIYF. CDR3 in DNA: TGTGCCTGGAGTGTACCAGGGGCTGGAAACACCATATATTTT. The chain carries TRBV30 and TRBJ1-3; D is possibly TRBD1 (6 bases). This CDR3 is 14 amino acids long. The germline CDR1 and CDR2 sequences are GTSNPN and SVGIG (reference sequence). Trimming took off 0 bases at V and 2 bases at J, with 8 bases between the two ends.

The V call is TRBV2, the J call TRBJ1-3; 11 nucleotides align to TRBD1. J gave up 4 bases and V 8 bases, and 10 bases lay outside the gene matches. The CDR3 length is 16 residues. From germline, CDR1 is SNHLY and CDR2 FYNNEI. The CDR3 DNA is TGTGCCAGCGGGGAAGGACAGGGGGCGGCAGGAAACACCATATATTTT. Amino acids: CASGEGQGAAGNTIYF.

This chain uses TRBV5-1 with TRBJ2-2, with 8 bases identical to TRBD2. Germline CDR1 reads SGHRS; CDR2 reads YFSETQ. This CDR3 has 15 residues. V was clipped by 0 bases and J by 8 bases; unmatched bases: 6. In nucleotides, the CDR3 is TGCGCCAGCAGCTTGGAGGTAGCGGGAAGGGGGGAGCTGTTTTTT. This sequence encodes CASSLEVAGRGELFF.

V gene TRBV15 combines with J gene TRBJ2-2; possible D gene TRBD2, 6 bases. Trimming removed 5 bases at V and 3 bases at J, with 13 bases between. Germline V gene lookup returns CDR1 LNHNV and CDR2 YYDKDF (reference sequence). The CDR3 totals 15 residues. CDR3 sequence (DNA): TGTGCCACCAGCCCCCCACCGGGGGACACCGGGGAGCTGTTTTTT. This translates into CATSPPPGDTGELFF. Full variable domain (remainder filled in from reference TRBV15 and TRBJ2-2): DAMVIQNPRYQVTQFGKPVTLSCSQTLNHNVMYWYQQKSSQAPKLLFHYYDKDFNNEADTPDNFQSRRPNTSFCFLDIRSPGLGDTAMYLCATSPPPGDTGELFFGEGSRLTVL.

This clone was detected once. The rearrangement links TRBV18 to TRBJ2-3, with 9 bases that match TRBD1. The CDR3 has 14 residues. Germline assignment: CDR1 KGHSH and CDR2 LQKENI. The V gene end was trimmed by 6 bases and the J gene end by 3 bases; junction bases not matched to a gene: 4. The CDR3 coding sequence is TGTGCCAGCTCGGAACAGGGGGCAACAGATACGCAGTATTTT. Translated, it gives CASSEQGATDTQYF.

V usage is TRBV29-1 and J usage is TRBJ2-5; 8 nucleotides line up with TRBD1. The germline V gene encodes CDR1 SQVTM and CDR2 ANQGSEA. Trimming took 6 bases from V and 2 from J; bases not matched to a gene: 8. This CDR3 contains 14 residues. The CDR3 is CSVLVQGVQETQYF. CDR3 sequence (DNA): TGCAGCGTCCTCGTACAGGGGGTACAAGAGACCCAGTACTTC.

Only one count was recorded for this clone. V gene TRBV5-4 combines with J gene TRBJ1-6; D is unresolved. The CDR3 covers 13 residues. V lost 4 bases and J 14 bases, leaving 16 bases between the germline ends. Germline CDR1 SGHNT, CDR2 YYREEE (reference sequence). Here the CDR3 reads CASSPDQDGTLHF. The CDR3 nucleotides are TGTGCCAGCAGCCCAGACCAGGACGGGACCCTCCACTTT.

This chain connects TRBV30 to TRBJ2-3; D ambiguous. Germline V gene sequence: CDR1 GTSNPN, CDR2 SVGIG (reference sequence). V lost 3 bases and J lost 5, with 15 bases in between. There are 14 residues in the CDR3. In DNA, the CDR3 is TGTGCCTGGAGATCGCTCTCGTGGGGAGATACGCAGTATTTT. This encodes CAWRSLSWGDTQYF.

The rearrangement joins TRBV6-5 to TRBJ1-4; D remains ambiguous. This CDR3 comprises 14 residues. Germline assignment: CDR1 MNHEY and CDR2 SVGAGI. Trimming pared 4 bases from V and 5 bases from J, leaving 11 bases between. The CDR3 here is CASSFSMGNEKLFF. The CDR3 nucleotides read TGTGCCAGCAGTTTCTCAATGGGAAATGAAAAACTGTTTTTT.

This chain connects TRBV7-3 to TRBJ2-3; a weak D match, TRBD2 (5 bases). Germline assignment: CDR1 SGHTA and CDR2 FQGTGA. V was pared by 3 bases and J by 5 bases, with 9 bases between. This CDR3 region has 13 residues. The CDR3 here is CASSFQGGDTQYF. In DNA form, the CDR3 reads TGTGCCAGCAGCTTTCAAGGAGGAGATACGCAGTATTTT.